These 16 T cell receptor beta chains were sequenced from one sample in a study of blood T cell repertoires in COVID-19 (dated by TCRdb to about 2020). Library preparation was by the immunoSEQ multiplex PCR assay. TCRdb's version of the immuneACCESS table is confined to in-frame rearrangements and falls short of the full clone set. An unresolved V gene accounts for under half of the shortfall where checked; the remainder is of unknown origin. The sample table records 40,000 to 50,000 clones; over 75% of these occur just once. Jointly, the top ten make up 39% of the sample. Sequences were obtained from peripheral blood. These receptor sequences come from a man aged 35 to 55 with active or convalescent COVID-19.

Here the CDR3 reads CASSEWGPGYTF. The CDR3 DNA reads TGTGCCAGCAGTGAATGGGGGCCTGGCTACACCTTC. V gene TRBV2 combines with J gene TRBJ1-2, with D possibly TRBD1 on 6 matching bases. This CDR3 contains 12 residues. Germline CDR1 is SNHLY and CDR2 is FYNNEI. Trimming removed 2 bases from V and 7 bases from J, with 8 bases in between.

This sequence joins TRBV6-5 and TRBJ1-5, with TRBD1 identical over 8 bases. The CDR3 loop spans 15 amino acids. Looked up from germline, CDR1 is MNHEY and CDR2 is SVGAGI. Trimming removed 5 bases from V and 3 bases from J; junction bases left unmatched: 6. This chain's CDR3 is CASSPLDRDNQPQHF. DNA for the CDR3: TGTGCCAGCAGTCCCTTGGACAGGGACAATCAGCCCCAGCATTTT.

This clone showed up just a few times. The rearrangement uses TRBV7-3 and TRBJ2-1; D call uncertain. The CDR3 is 13 amino acids. The germline V gene has CDR1 SGHTA and CDR2 FQGTGA. The V end lost 5 bases, the J end lost 0 bases, and 5 bases lay between the germline ends. Here the CDR3 DNA reads TGTGCCAGCAGCGCGAGCTCCTACAATGAGCAGTTCTTC. It specifies CASSASSYNEQFF.

This chain uses TRBV9 with TRBJ2-2; TRBD1 agrees at 12 bases. The CDR3 length is 15 residues. V lost 5 bases to trimming and J lost 4 bases; unmatched junction nucleotides: 3. From germline, CDR1 is SGDLS and CDR2 YYNGEE. The CDR3 loop is CASSVGQGATGELFF. Written as DNA, the CDR3 is TGTGCCAGCAGTGTGGGACAGGGGGCCACCGGGGAGCTGTTTTTT.

This clone appeared a single time. V usage is TRBV6-5 and J usage is TRBJ2-7; 9 nucleotides align to TRBD1. The germline V gene encodes CDR1 MNHEY and CDR2 SVGAGI. V lost 6 bases and J lost 2; bases outside the gene matches: 8. The CDR3 is 15 residues long. The CDR3 loop is CASSSDRGDPYEQYF. For the CDR3, the DNA is TGTGCCAGCAGCTCAGACAGGGGGGATCCCTACGAGCAGTACTTC.

This clone was counted between two and nine times. This chain links TRBV7-2 with TRBJ2-7; the match to TRBD2 covers 15 bases. The CDR3 runs 17 residues. Per the germline V gene, CDR1 is SGHTA and CDR2 is FQGNSA. Trimming removed 5 bases from V and 6 bases from J; junction bases left unmatched: 11. CDR3 nucleotides: TGTGCCAGCAGCACCCGGACTAGCGGGGGGGTCTCGGGCGAGCAGTACTTC. This sequence encodes CASSTRTSGGVSGEQYF.

The rearrangement joins TRBV24-1 to TRBJ2-7; TRBD2 is a possible D gene (5 bases). In germline, CDR1 is KGHDR, CDR2 SFDVKD. V gave up 3 bases and J gave up 10 bases, with 15 bases separating them. The CDR3 covers 13 residues. The CDR3 region is CATSDTGVSRQYF. CDR3 bases: TGTGCCACCAGTGATACCGGGGTGAGCCGTCAGTACTTC.

The V call is TRBV5-1, the J call TRBJ1-1, with 7 bases fitting TRBD1. This CDR3 contains 13 residues. Looked up from germline, CDR1 is SGHRS and CDR2 is YFSETQ. Trimming removed 6 bases from V and 7 bases from J; junction bases left unmatched: 9. CDR3 residues: CASNLGGGFEAFF. The CDR3 nucleotides read TGCGCCAGCAATCTTGGAGGGGGCTTTGAAGCTTTCTTT.

This chain uses TRBV15 with TRBJ1-2; TRBD1 matches 10 bases. Germline V CDR1 and CDR2: LNHNV, YYDKDF (reference sequence). V shed 8 bases and J 8 bases; nucleotides not matched to a gene: 5. This CDR3 region has 12 residues. The CDR3 spells CATSDRGRGYTF. The CDR3 DNA is TGTGCCACCTCGGACAGGGGGAGAGGCTACACCTTC. Full variable domain (remainder filled in from reference TRBV15 and TRBJ1-2): DAMVIQNPRYQVTQFGKPVTLSCSQTLNHNVMYWYQQKSSQAPKLLFHYYDKDFNNEADTPDNFQSRRPNTSFCFLDIRSPGLGDTAMYLCATSDRGRGYTFGSGTRLTVV.

V and J are TRBV30 and TRBJ2-6; TRBD2 matches 7 bases. The V and J ends lost 7 bases and 0 bases, in that order; junction bases with no gene match: 9. The germline V gene encodes CDR1 GTSNPN and CDR2 SVGIG (reference sequence). This CDR3 is 16 amino acids long. Here the CDR3 reads CAYSGRGRSGANVLTF. The CDR3 bases are TGTGCCTATTCGGGGAGGGGACGCTCTGGGGCCAACGTCCTGACTTTC.

The chain uses TRBV21-1 and TRBJ2-1; the D segment call TRBD2 is taken from the table without a DNA check. TRBV21-1 is described as a pseudogene. The CDR3 totals 17 residues. CDR3 in DNA: TGTGCCAGCAGCAAAGTGAGAGCGGGTGGCTCCTACAATGAGCAGTTCTTC. Its protein product is CASSKVRAGGSYNEQFF.

The V gene is TRBV19, the J gene TRBJ2-4, with a tentative D call TRBD2 (6 bases). V was clipped by 5 bases and J by 7 bases, with 9 bases between them. Germline CDR1 reads LNHDA; CDR2 reads SQIVND (reference sequence). The CDR3 totals 12 residues. The CDR3: CASSRGRNIQYF. Written as DNA, the CDR3 is TGTGCCAGTAGTCGAGGGAGGAACATTCAGTACTTC.

V is TRBV20-1 and J is TRBJ2-1; tentative D call: TRBD1 (6 bases). The CDR3 is 11 residues long. The V gene's germline CDR1 is DFQATT and CDR2 SNEGSKA (reference sequence). Deletions cut 3 bases from V and 7 bases from J, with 7 bases between. The CDR3 here is CSASGQNEQFF. The DNA for the CDR3 is TGCAGTGCTAGTGGACAGAATGAGCAGTTCTTC.

The rearrangement uses TRBV3-1 (or the pseudogene TRBV3-2) and TRBJ2-1; 7 nucleotides match TRBD2. This CDR3 has 15 amino acids. Germline CDR1 and CDR2: LGHDT and YNNKEL (reference sequence). V trimming: 2 bases; J trimming: 1 base; junction bases outside the gene matches: 2. The CDR3 nucleotides are TGTGCCAGCAGCCAAATTAGCGGGTCCTACAATGAGCAGTTCTTC. Translating gives CASSQISGSYNEQFF.

The rearrangement joins TRBV12-3 or TRBV12-4 to TRBJ1-2; D not certain. V lost 3 bases and J lost 4, with 9 bases in between. This CDR3 comprises 13 residues. CDR3 nucleotide sequence: TGTGCCAGCAGTTTCCTATCGGGCTATGGCTACACCTTC. It is translated as CASSFLSGYGYTF.

The J gene is TRBJ2-1, the V gene TRBV6-2 or TRBV6-3, with 8 bases lining up with TRBD1. This CDR3 contains 18 residues. The V gene end was trimmed by 3 bases and the J gene end by 3 bases; junction bases not matched to a gene: 13. Looked up from germline, CDR1 is MNHEY and CDR2 is SVGEGT. CDR3 amino acids: CASSYLLDRAKYYNEQFF. CDR3 DNA sequence: TGTGCCAGCAGTTATCTCTTGGACAGGGCGAAGTACTACAATGAGCAGTTCTTC.